This T cell receptor beta chain was captured in a study of blood T cell repertoires in COVID-19. Turning to the study itself: Italy, Spain and the United States were the sources of the convalescent and acute COVID-19 samples. In each case, the material was cDNA or gDNA derived from T cells, B-cell-depleted T cells, or PBMCs.

In the original workflow: How many nucleated cells were present was estimated from reference gene primer amplification. The assay was immunoSEQ multiplex PCR, and TCRdb's table has in-frame clones only and misses some. Clone size and the V and J calls come from that table; the DNA yielded D and trimming. This sample has approximately 170,000 clones, with approximately 87% found just once. CDR3 length: 17 amino acids. Germline lookup yields CDR1 SGHDT and CDR2 YYEEEE. V gave up 3 bases and J gave up 8 bases, with 24 bases separating them. The sequence was obtained from a woman in her 70s with acute or convalescent COVID-19. This chain connects TRBV5-6 to TRBJ1-5; weak D call: TRBD1 (5 bases). The sample comprised peripheral blood. The CDR3 DNA follows: TGTGCCAGCAGCTCCCTGACCGGCAGGGCATTTAGGGAGCCCCAGCATTTT. It translates to CASSSLTGRAFREPQHF.